This TCR beta chain was captured by sequencing in a study of response to subunit inactivated influenza vaccine. This clonotype was picked up a small number of times. Antigen unknown. The ends lost 1 base at V and 1 base at J; junction bases unmatched: 1. The CDR3 is made up of 15 amino acids. Germline CDR1 is SGHRS and CDR2 is YFSETQ. Study results and caveats: Authors suggested few new T cells are recruited by each seasonal influenza vaccination.

TCRdb processed the RT-PCR reads anew with MiXCR; each CDR3 protein has one entry. The sample includes some 640,000 distinct CDR3 sequences, approximately 14% seen only once; the top ten take approximately 7%. Sequences were derived from PBMCs from blood, sampled around 14 days before vaccination. This sequence originates from a man aged 50-60 years who received an inactivated influenza vaccine. The chain recombines TRBV5-1 with TRBJ1-1; 10 bases fit TRBD1. As DNA, the CDR3 is TGCGCCAGCAGCTTGCGGACAGGGGGGAACACTGAAGCTTTCTTT. It is translated as CASSLRTGGNTEAFF.